This T cell receptor beta chain was observed in a study of blood T cell repertoires in COVID-19. The length of the CDR3 is 13 residues. V was trimmed by 3 bases and J by 4 bases, leaving 10 bases between them. Germline-derived CDR1 and CDR2 are MNHEY and SVGAGI. Sequenced by immunoSEQ multiplex PCR; TCRdb stores in-frame clones only, minus some. The profile shows tens of thousands of clones, more than 65% of them singletons. The sequenced material came from peripheral blood. The receptor was derived from a woman older than 75 with active or convalescent COVID-19. V gene TRBV6-5 combines with J gene TRBJ2-7; D possibly corresponds to TRBD2 (6 bases). The CDR3 is CASSYSGVYEQYF. DNA for the CDR3: TGTGCCAGCAGTTATTCGGGGGTGTACGAGCAGTACTTC.